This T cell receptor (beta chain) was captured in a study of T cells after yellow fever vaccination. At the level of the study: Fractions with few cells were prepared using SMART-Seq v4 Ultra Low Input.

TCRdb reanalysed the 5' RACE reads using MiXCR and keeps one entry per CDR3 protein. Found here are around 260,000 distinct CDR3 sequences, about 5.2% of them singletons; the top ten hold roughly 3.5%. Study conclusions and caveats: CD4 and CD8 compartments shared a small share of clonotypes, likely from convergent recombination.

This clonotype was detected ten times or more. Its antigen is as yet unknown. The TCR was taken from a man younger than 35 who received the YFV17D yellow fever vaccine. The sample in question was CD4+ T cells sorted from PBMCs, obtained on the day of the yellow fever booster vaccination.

The chain's CDR3 is CASSSDPGQNIQYF. CDR3 nucleotides: TGCGCCAGCAGCTCGGATCCGGGGCAAAACATTCAGTACTTC. The chain has TRBV5-1 and TRBJ2-4; either TRBD1 or TRBD2 may supply D (5 bases each). Trimming pared 3 bases from V and 5 bases from J, leaving 12 bases between. The CDR3 is made up of 14 amino acids. Germline lookup yields CDR1 SGHRS and CDR2 YFSETQ.